The 6 T cell receptor beta chains in this list originate from one sample, sequenced in a study of T-cell reconstitution after alpha-beta-depleted transplantation in children. Researchers prepared the TCRbeta library using unique molecular identifiers, the study reports. TCRdb re-analysed the PCR reads in MiXCR, keeping a single row per CDR3 protein. The sample holds approximately 230,000 distinct CDR3 sequences, about a quarter seen once. The sequenced sample was PBMCs, obtained before TCRalphabeta/CD19-depleted stem cell transplant. The receptors shown here come from a girl aged 2 to 9 with Fanconi anemia, due to receive a stem cell transplant.

This clonotype has at least ten counts. The chain's CDR3 is CSVPGQGHYGYTF. The CDR3 DNA sequence: TGCAGCGTTCCGGGACAGGGGCACTATGGCTACACCTTC. This sequence joins TRBV29-1 and TRBJ1-2; TRBD1 aligns across 10 bases. The CDR3 extends over 13 amino acids. Unmatched junction bases numbered 3, after V lost 5 bases and J lost 3 bases. Germline CDR1 SQVTM, CDR2 ANQGSEA.

This clonotype was observed a few times. The rearrangement uses TRBV6-2 or TRBV6-3 and TRBJ2-7; D unresolved. CDR1 and CDR2 (germline): MNHEY, SVGEGT. V lost 6 bases and J 3 bases, leaving 9 bases between the germline ends. The CDR3 loop spans 12 amino acids. In nucleotides, the CDR3 is TGTGCCAGCAGGATCAAGTACTACGAGCAGTACTTC. Amino acid sequence: CASRIKYYEQYF.

This clonotype occurred many times. The chain carries TRBV12-3 or TRBV12-4 and TRBJ2-4; D remains ambiguous. The V gene lost 4 bases and the J gene lost 0 bases, with 13 bases spanning the gap. This CDR3 region has 16 residues. CDR3 nucleotides: TGTGCCAGCAGTTCGCTAGGAGTGCGAGCCAAAAACATTCAGTACTTC. It yields the protein CASSSLGVRAKNIQYF.

Many counts were recorded for this clonotype. CDR3 region: CASSYGQDYGYTF. CDR3 bases: TGTGCCAGCAGTTATGGACAGGACTATGGCTACACCTTC. This chain uses TRBV12-3 or TRBV12-4 with TRBJ1-2; 7 bases line up with TRBD1. The CDR3 is 13 residues long. J lost 3 bases, V lost 4 bases, and 2 bases had no gene match.

This clonotype was recorded many times. J is TRBJ1-6 and V is TRBV11-3, with TRBD1 as a possible D gene (5 bases). The germline CDR1 and CDR2 sequences are SGHNT and YENEEA. The CDR3 runs 18 residues. Deletions cut 2 bases from V and 8 bases from J, with 22 bases between. The CDR3 spells CASSLSSQWGRAHSPLHF. CDR3 nucleotide sequence: TGTGCCAGCAGCTTATCCTCCCAATGGGGCAGGGCTCATTCACCCCTCCACTTT. The full variable domain, rest sourced from reference TRBV11-3 and TRBJ1-6, is EAGVVQSPRYKIIEKKQPVAFWCNPISGHNTLYWYLQNLGQGPELLIRYENEEAVDDSQLPKDRFSAERLKGVDSTLKIQPAELGDSAVYLCASSLSSQWGRAHSPLHFGNGTRLTVT.

This clonotype was counted many times. The chain combines TRBV7-6 with TRBJ2-7; a possible D gene is TRBD1 (5 bases). Looked up from germline, CDR1 is SGHVS and CDR2 is FNYEAQ. V shed 5 bases and J shed 9 bases, with 14 bases lying between them. The CDR3 covers 12 residues. The CDR3, as DNA: TGTGCCAGCAGCCCAGACAGCTCTCCGCAGTACTTC. This translates into CASSPDSSPQYF.